This T cell receptor beta chain appears in the sequencing data of a study of identical twins. Points from the study as a whole: Twins shared out-of-frame alpha sequences with excess low generation probability.

Each CDR3 protein gets one entry after TCRdb re-called the 5' RACE reads with MiXCR. The sample holds about 240,000 distinct CDR3 sequences; roughly 10% are singletons and the top ten take about 9%. Trimming cost V 6 bases and J 0 bases, with 10 bases left between them. The CDR3 is 14 residues long. Germline CDR1 and CDR2: MDHEN and SYDVKM. This clonotype was counted many times. Antigen specificity is unknown. Healthy Caucasian individuals made up all the donors. The origin of this receptor is a man over 45 in good health. The chain is built from TRBV28 and TRBJ2-3; tentatively, D is TRBD2 (5 bases). The sample consisted of memory T cells sorted from blood. The CDR3, as DNA: TGTGCCAGCAGCTTAAGAGGGAGCACAGATACGCAGTATTTT. This codes for CASSLRGSTDTQYF. The complete variable domain, with remaining parts taken from reference TRBV28 and TRBJ2-3, reads DVKVTQSSRYLVKRTGEKVFLECVQDMDHENMFWYRQDPGLGLRLIYFSYDVKMKEKGDIPEGYSVSREKKERFSLILESASTNQTSMYLCASSLRGSTDTQYFGPGTRLTVL.